This TCR beta chain was retrieved from a study of Ad26.COV2.S vaccination and SARS-CoV-2 variants. Study details: Enrolled in COV1001, the donor was in the Ad26.COV2.S trial arm, which received the vaccine.

The assay was immunoSEQ multiplex PCR, and TCRdb's table has in-frame clones only and misses some. Seen here are hundreds of thousands of clones, about 89% observed once, and the top ten hold roughly 5%. The treatment was: 15 to 20 received Ad26.COV2.S at low or high dose, single or two shots; about 5 received placebo; per-sample allocation not given. Sample collection was performed on day 63 after the first vaccine or placebo injection. This person who donated was an adult of 18-55 years in Boston. Ad26.COV2.S expressed prefusion-stabilized spike from the original Wuhan strain. Trimming at V came to 2 bases and at J to 0 bases, leaving 5 bases not matched to a gene. This CDR3 is built from 17 residues. Germline CDR1 and CDR2: MNHEY and SVGEGT. This clone was detected once.

This sequence joins TRBV6-2 or TRBV6-3 and TRBJ2-1; 9 bases match TRBD1. The source material was peripheral blood, sampled in a trial of Ad26.COV2.S vaccine versus placebo. The TCR originated in a person aged 18-65 years who received the Ad26.COV2.S COVID-19 vaccine or a placebo. CDR3 DNA sequence: TGTGCCAGCAGTTACCAAAGGGACAGGGCCTCCTACAATGAGCAGTTCTTC. The encoded protein is CASSYQRDRASYNEQFF.